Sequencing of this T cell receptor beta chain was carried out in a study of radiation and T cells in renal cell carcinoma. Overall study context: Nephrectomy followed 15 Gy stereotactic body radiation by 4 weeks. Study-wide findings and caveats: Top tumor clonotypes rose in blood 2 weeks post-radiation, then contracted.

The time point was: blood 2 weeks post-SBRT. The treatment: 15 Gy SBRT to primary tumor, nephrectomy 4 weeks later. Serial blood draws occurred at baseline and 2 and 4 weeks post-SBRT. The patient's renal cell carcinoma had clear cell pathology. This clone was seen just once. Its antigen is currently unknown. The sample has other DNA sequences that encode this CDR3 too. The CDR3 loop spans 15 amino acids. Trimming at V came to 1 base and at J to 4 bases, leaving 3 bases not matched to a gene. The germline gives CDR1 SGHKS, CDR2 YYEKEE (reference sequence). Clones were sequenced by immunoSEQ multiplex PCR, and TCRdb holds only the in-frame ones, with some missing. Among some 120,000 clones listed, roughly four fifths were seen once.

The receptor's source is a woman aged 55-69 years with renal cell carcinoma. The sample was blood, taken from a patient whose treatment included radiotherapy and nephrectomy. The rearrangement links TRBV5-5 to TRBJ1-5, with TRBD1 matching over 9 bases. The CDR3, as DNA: TGTGCCAGCAGCTTGACCGGGACAGGGAATCAGCCCCAGCATTTT. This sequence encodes CASSLTGTGNQPQHF. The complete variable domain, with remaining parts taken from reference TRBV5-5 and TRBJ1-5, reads DAGVTQSPTHLIKTRGQQVTLRCSPISGHKSVSWYQQVLGQGPQFIFQYYEKEERGRGNFPDRFSARQFPNYSSELNVNALLLGDSALYLCASSLTGTGNQPQHFGDGTRLSIL.